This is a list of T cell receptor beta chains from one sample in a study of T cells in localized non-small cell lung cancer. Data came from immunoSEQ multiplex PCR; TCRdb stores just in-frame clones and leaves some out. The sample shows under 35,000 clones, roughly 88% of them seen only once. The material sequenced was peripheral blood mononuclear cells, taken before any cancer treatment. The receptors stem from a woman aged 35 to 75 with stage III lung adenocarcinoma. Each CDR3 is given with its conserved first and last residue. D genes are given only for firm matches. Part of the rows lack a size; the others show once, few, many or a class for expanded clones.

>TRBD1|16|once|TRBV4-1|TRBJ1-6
CASSQEQGIYNSPLHF
TGCGCCAGCAGCCAAGAACAGGGGATCTATAATTCACCCCTCCACTTT
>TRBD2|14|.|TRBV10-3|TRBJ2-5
CAISESTSMQTQYF
TGTGCCATCAGTGAGTCGACTAGCATGCAGACCCAGTACTTC
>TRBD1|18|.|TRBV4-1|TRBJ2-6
CASSQRTGTNSGANVLTF
TGCGCCAGCAGCCAGAGGACAGGAACCAACTCTGGGGCCAACGTCCTGACTTTC
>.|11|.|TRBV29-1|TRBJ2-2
CSGLGRTELFF
TGCAGCGGGCTTGGTCGAACGGAGCTGTTTTTT
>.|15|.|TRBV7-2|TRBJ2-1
CASSLDPSVYNEQFF
TGTGCCAGCAGCTTAGATCCTAGCGTATACAATGAGCAGTTCTTC
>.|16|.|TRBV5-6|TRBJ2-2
CASSVQGWYNTGELFF
TGTGCCAGCAGCGTTCAGGGCTGGTATAACACCGGGGAGCTGTTTTTT
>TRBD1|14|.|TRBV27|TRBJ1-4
CASSPGQGYEKLFF
TGTGCCAGCAGTCCGGGACAGGGGTATGAAAAACTGTTTTTT
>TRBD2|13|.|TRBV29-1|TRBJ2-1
CSVGTSGDNEQFF
TGCAGCGTCGGGACTAGCGGGGACAATGAGCAGTTCTTC
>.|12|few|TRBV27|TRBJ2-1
CASSLDFHEQFF
TGTGCCAGCAGTTTAGATTTCCATGAGCAGTTCTTC
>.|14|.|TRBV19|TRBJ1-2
CASSMTSLNYGYTF
TGTGCCAGTAGTATGACCAGTCTTAACTATGGCTACACCTTC
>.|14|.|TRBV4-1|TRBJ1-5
CASSSDGRNQPQHF
TGCGCCAGCAGCTCGGACGGCCGCAATCAGCCCCAGCATTTT
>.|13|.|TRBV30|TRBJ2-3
CAWRRMAADTQYF
TGTGCCTGGAGGAGGATGGCTGCAGATACGCAGTATTTT
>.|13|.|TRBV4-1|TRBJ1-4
CASSQEGGEKLFF
TGCGCCAGCAGCCAAGAAGGGGGGGAAAAACTGTTTTTT
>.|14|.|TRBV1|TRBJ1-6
CTSSQGGDNSPLHF
TGCACCAGCAGCCAAGGGGGCGATAATTCACCCCTCCACTTT
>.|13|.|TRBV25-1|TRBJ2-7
CASSMRGAYEQYF
TGTGCCAGCAGTATGCGAGGGGCCTACGAGCAGTACTTC
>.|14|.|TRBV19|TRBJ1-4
CASSIRGLGEKLFF
TGTGCCAGTAGTATAAGAGGTCTGGGTGAAAAACTGTTTTTT
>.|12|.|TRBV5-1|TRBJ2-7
CASGGQTDEQYF
TGCGCCAGCGGGGGGCAGACTGACGAGCAGTACTTC
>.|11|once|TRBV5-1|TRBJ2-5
CASSLPGTQYF
TGCGCCAGCAGCCTCCCCGGGACCCAGTACTTC
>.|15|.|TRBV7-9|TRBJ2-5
CASSLDQGYGETQYF
TGTGCCAGCAGCTTAGATCAGGGGTATGGGGAGACCCAGTACTTC
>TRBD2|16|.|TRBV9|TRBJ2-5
CASSGTGLAGVETQYF
TGTGCCAGCAGCGGGACCGGACTAGCGGGGGTAGAGACCCAGTACTTC
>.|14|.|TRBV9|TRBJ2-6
CASSEASGANVLTF
TGTGCCAGCAGCGAAGCCTCTGGGGCCAACGTCCTGACTTTC
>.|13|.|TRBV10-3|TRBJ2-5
CAISERNQETQYF
TGTGCCATCAGTGAACGGAACCAAGAGACCCAGTACTTC
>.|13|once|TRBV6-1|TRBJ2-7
CASSESSVGEQYF
TGTGCCAGCAGTGAATCCTCCGTGGGCGAGCAGTACTTC
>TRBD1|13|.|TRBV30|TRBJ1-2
CAWSADRRYGYIF
TGTGCCTGGAGTGCGGACAGGCGGTATGGCTACATCTTC
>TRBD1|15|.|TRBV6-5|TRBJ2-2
CASRGTGGKTGELFF
TGTGCCAGCCGTGGGACAGGGGGTAAAACCGGGGAGCTGTTTTTT
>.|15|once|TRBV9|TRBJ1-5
CASSVGGGRAQPQHF
TGTGCCAGCAGCGTAGGGGGGGGCAGGGCGCAGCCCCAGCATTTT
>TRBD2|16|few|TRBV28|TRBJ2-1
CASSLYPGGSANEQFF
TGTGCCAGCAGTTTATATCCGGGCGGGAGTGCGAATGAGCAGTTCTTC
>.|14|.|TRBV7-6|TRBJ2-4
CASSSSRGTNIQYF
TGTGCCAGCAGCTCGAGCAGGGGAACCAACATTCAGTACTTC
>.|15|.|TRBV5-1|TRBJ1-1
CATEKGGRRSTEAFF
TGCGCTACCGAGAAGGGAGGCAGGAGGAGCACTGAAGCTTTCTTT
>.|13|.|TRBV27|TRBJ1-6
CASSLGSRGPLHF
TGTGCCAGCAGTTTGGGGTCCCGAGGACCCCTCCACTTT
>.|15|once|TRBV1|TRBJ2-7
CTSSQGLEKLYEQYF
TGCACCAGCAGCCAGGGACTAGAAAAGCTCTACGAGCAGTACTTC
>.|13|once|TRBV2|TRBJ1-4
CASSREFNEKLFF
TGTGCCAGCAGTAGGGAGTTTAATGAAAAACTGTTTTTT
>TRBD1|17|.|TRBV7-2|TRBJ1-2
CASSLMISGTGGQGYTF
TGTGCCAGCAGCTTAATGATTTCCGGGACAGGGGGCCAAGGCTACACCTTC
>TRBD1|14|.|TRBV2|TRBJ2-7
CASRRGQGVYEQYF
TGTGCCAGCAGACGGGGACAGGGTGTTTACGAGCAGTACTTC
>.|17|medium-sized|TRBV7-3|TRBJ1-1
CVTLPELAGVRNTEAFF
TGTGTCACCCTTCCGGAGCTGGCCGGGGTGAGGAACACTGAAGCTTTCTTT
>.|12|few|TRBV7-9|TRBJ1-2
CASSRSVDGYTF
TGTGCCAGCAGCCGGTCGGTTGATGGCTACACCTTC
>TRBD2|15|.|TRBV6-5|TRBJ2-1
CASSGLAGGDNEQFF
TGTGCCAGCAGTGGACTAGCGGGGGGCGACAATGAGCAGTTCTTC
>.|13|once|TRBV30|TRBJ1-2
CAWSRKTLGGYTF
TGTGCCTGGAGTCGTAAGACGCTGGGGGGCTACACCTTC
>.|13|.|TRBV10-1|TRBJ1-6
CASSEDPNSPLHF
TGCGCCAGCAGTGAAGACCCGAATTCACCCCTCCACTTT
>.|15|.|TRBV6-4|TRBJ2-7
CASSVPRVPFYEQYF
TGTGCCAGCAGTGTCCCCAGGGTGCCCTTCTACGAGCAGTACTTC
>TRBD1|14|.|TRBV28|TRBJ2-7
CASDPGQGEYEQYF
TGTGCCAGCGATCCGGGACAGGGGGAGTACGAGCAGTACTTC
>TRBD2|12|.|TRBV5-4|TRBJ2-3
CASSPPGEGQYF
TGTGCCAGCAGCCCGCCGGGGGAGGGCCAGTATTTT
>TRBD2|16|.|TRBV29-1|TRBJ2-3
CSVENLAGVAPDTQYF
TGCAGCGTTGAAAATCTAGCGGGGGTCGCGCCAGATACGCAGTATTTT
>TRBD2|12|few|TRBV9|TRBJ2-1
CASSVGSGEQFF
TGTGCCAGCAGCGTAGGTAGCGGGGAGCAGTTCTTC
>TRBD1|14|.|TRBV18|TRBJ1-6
CASSPDRGDSPLHF
TGTGCCAGCTCACCGGACAGGGGTGATTCACCCCTCCACTTT
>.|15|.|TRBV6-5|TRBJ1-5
CASSPTGRMTQPQHF
TGTGCCAGCAGCCCCACAGGGAGGATGACTCAGCCCCAGCATTTT
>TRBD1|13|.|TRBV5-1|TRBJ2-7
CASSLSSGTGSYF
TGCGCCAGCAGCTTGTCCTCGGGGACAGGGTCATACTTC
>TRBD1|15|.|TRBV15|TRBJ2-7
CATSRGVTGGHEQYF
TGTGCCACCAGCAGAGGGGTTACAGGGGGTCACGAGCAGTACTTC
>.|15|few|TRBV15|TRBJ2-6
CATAEGNSGANVLTF
TGTGCCACCGCCGAGGGGAACTCTGGGGCCAACGTCCTGACTTTC
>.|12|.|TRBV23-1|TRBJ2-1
CASRLRVIEQFF
TGCGCCAGCAGACTCAGGGTGATTGAGCAGTTCTTC
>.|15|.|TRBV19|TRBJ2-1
CASSMGRSSYNEQFF
TGTGCCAGTAGTATGGGCAGGAGCTCCTACAATGAGCAGTTCTTC
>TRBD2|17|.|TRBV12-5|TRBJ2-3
CASGLGLAGGGTDTQYF
TGTGCTAGTGGTTTGGGACTAGCGGGAGGTGGGACAGATACGCAGTATTTT
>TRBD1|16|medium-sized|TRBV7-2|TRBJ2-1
CASSPDSTGTGDEQFF
TGTGCCAGCAGCCCAGACTCTACCGGGACAGGGGATGAGCAGTTCTTC
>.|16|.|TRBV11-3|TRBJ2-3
CASSPRQTTSTDTQYF
TGTGCCAGCAGCCCGCGACAGACTACTAGCACAGATACGCAGTATTTT
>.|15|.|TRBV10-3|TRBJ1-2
CAISESIARGYGYTF
TGTGCCATCAGTGAGTCGATCGCTAGAGGCTATGGCTACACCTTC
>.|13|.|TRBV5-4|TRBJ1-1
CASSLGGNTEAFF
TGTGCCAGCAGCTTGGGCGGGAACACTGAAGCTTTCTTT
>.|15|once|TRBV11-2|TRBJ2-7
CASSLVGSASLGQYF
TGTGCCAGCAGCTTAGTAGGTAGTGCCTCCCTTGGGCAGTACTTC